This TCR beta chain comes out of a study of cytomegalovirus exposure and HLA in healthy donors. The primer mix had 60 Vbeta and 13 Jbeta primers. TCRdb's copy holds only in-frame clones and misses some; the assay was immunoSEQ multiplex PCR. The sample lists 200,000 to 250,000 clones; around 83% were seen once. Per germline, CDR1 ENHRY and CDR2 SYGVKD. J gave up 4 bases and V 2 bases, and 1 base lay outside the gene matches. The CDR3 extends over 13 amino acids. This clone was detected only a few times. This receptor was identified in a girl aged 5-17 years in good health and CMV-seronegative. The V call is TRBV10-3, the J call TRBJ1-1; 7 nucleotides line up with TRBD1. The source material was PBMCs. The CDR3 DNA reads TGTGCCATCAGTGAGCAGGGGGGCACTGAAGCTTTCTTT. Its translation: CAISEQGGTEAFF.